This T cell receptor beta chain was captured in a study of cytomegalovirus exposure and HLA in healthy donors. From germline, CDR1 is LNHDA and CDR2 SQIVND (reference sequence). This CDR3 is 14 amino acids long. The V gene end was trimmed by 4 bases and the J gene end by 3 bases; junction bases not matched to a gene: 4. The PCR used 60 Vbeta and 13 Jbeta primers. Sequencing was performed with immunoSEQ multiplex PCR; in TCRdb, only in-frame clones are kept and a portion is missing. The sample lists 210,000 or so clones, more than 75% seen once, with around 1.2% in the top ten. This receptor was taken from a human donor in good health. V and J are TRBV19 and TRBJ2-7, with TRBD1 matching 9 bases. The sequencing input was PBMCs. The CDR3 sequence is CASSTGQGVYEQYF. In DNA, the CDR3 is TGTGCCAGTAGTACGGGACAGGGTGTCTACGAGCAGTACTTC.